The clone carrying this TCR beta chain was observed a few times. Its antigen is not identified. These data belong to a study of beta chain features in type 1 diabetes. Study summary: Cell yields, age and gender were similar between patients and healthy donors.

General study findings and limits: People with Type 1 diabetes carried modestly yet significantly shorter TCRB CDR3s in all four CD4+ subsets.

CDR3 length equals 14 residues. Germline V gene lookup returns CDR1 MGHDK and CDR2 SYGVNS. V gave up 5 bases and J gave up 1 base, with 11 bases separating them. As every portion of the isolated RNA was reverse transcribed, the sequencing read expressed TCRB transcripts. Naive, central memory and regulatory T cell samples came to a mean of approximately 3.57 million reads. Generated by immunoSEQ multiplex PCR, the TCRdb table keeps only in-frame clones and is missing some. Of hundreds of thousands of clones listed, around an eighth are singletons. This TCR was sampled from a man younger than 35 with type 1 diabetes. Material for sequencing was naive CD4+ T cells from blood. J is TRBJ2-5 and V is TRBV25-1; tentative D call: TRBD1 (6 bases). This chain's CDR3 is CASSPKGGQETQYF. Here the CDR3 DNA reads TGTGCCAGCAGTCCTAAAGGGGGCCAAGAGACCCAGTACTTC.